Described below is a single T cell receptor (beta chain) sequence and its context. Its specificity is unknown. This specimen belongs to a study of CXCR3-negative and CXCR3-positive naive CD8 T cells. General study findings and limits: TRB CDR3 hydrophobicity was greater in CXCR3-positive naive cells than in CXCR3-negative naive cells. Diversity proved comparably high across both naive subsets and much lower in memory CD8+ cells.

CDR3 length: 15 residues. 5' RACE with UMI labels generated the TRB cDNA libraries. TCRdb reprocessed the 5' RACE reads and keeps a single row for each CDR3 protein, giving no DNA. The table for this sample gives under 70,000 distinct CDR3 sequences. Sorting yielded triplicates of about 300,000 cells for each CD8+ T cell subset. CD45RO-CCR7+CD27+CD95- defined naive CD8+ T cells. The V and J genes are TRBV12-3 or TRBV12-4 and TRBJ2-1; checking the TCRdb D call of TRBD2 is not possible without DNA. The source of this sequence is a human donor in good health. Some clones in this sample may be carry-over from other donors' samples. Source material: naive CXCR3+ CD8+ T cells from blood. Subset: CD45RO-CCR7+CD27+CD95- naive CD8+ T cells expressing CXCR3 (TNR3+). The CDR3 reads CASSLGTSSLNEQFF.